The rows below give T cell receptor beta chains drawn from one sample of a study of shared clonotypes between healthy human individuals. Repertoires were generated with immunoSEQ multiplex PCR, while TCRdb's copy carries only in-frame clones and drops some. Among under 600,000 clones listed, about 96% were seen once. The material sequenced was naive CD4+ T cells sorted from blood. These receptors were taken from a woman aged 25-40 years in good health. Each CDR3 is given with its conserved first and last residue. Each record gives: D gene, V gene, CDR3 protein. A D gene is named only where the DNA matches it firmly.

NA,TRBV5-1,CASSLAFGARKNIQYF
TRBD1,TRBV5-1,CASSHARDSLYNEQFF
NA,TRBV7-2,CASSLGSNGNTIYF
TRBD2,TRBV10-1,CASSDRTSGEREGEQFF
TRBD1,TRBV4-1,CASSKQGAADTEAFF
TRBD2,TRBV19,CASSMGLAGATDTQYF
NA,TRBV6-4,CARQGPELPWEKLFF
TRBD1,TRBV5-5,CASSTGQGILQETQYF
NA,TRBV28,CASSQDGPYEQYF
TRBD2,TRBV11-3,CASSLKVSGKNYEQYF
TRBD1,TRBV2,CASSAPPGQGADEQYF
TRBD1,TRBV6-5,CASSSGTGPYEQYF
TRBD2,TRBV5-1,CASSGTVLAAPNHEQFF
NA,TRBV28,CASSLEGAYNEQFF
TRBD1,TRBV11-1,CASSPTGADVKTQYF